Below are 30 T cell receptor beta chains sequenced from a single sample in a study of Tregs in tolerant kidney transplant recipients. TCRdb's copy holds only in-frame clones and misses some; the assay was immunoSEQ multiplex PCR. Of tens of thousands of clones in the sample, over 80% were seen once. The sample was CD4+ T cells from blood. The receptors were gathered from a human donor in good health.

The J gene is TRBJ2-5, the V gene TRBV6-1; TRBD2 matches 9 bases. Per the germline V gene, CDR1 is MNHNS and CDR2 is SASEGT. The ends lost 3 bases at V and 5 bases at J; junction bases unmatched: 7. This CDR3 has 15 amino acids. The CDR3 coding sequence is TGTGCCAGCAGTGAGAATAGCGGGGGAGGGGAGACCCAGTACTTC. This sequence encodes CASSENSGGGETQYF.

This chain joins TRBV28 and TRBJ2-7; perhaps TRBD2 as D (6 bases). Per germline, CDR1 MDHEN and CDR2 SYDVKM. V was cut by 7 bases and J by 2 bases, with 18 bases left in between. The CDR3 loop spans 15 amino acids. The chain's CDR3 is CASTPGGADTYEQYF. The DNA of the CDR3 is TGTGCCAGCACCCCAGGAGGGGCGGATACCTACGAGCAGTACTTC.

The chain links TRBV11-3 to TRBJ2-3; D is possibly TRBD2 (5 bases). The V and J ends lost 4 bases and 2 bases respectively, with 10 bases between them. From germline, CDR1 is SGHNT and CDR2 YENEEA. The CDR3 is 14 residues long. CDR3 DNA: TGTGCCAGCAGCTCCCGAGCGGACACAGATACGCAGTATTTT. It encodes CASSSRADTDTQYF.

The chain employs TRBV2 and TRBJ2-3; D is ambiguous. V was shortened by 4 bases and J by 0 bases, with 11 bases between the two germline ends. The germline V gene encodes CDR1 SNHLY and CDR2 FYNNEI. The CDR3 totals 15 residues. CDR3 nucleotides: TGTGCCAGCAGTGGGCGACTTTCGAGCACAGATACGCAGTATTTT. This sequence encodes CASSGRLSSTDTQYF.

This clone was recorded a few times. The sample holds other DNA sequences that translate to the same CDR3. The chain employs TRBV19 and TRBJ2-7; 7 positions agree with TRBD2. The V and J ends lost 3 bases and 1 base, in that order; junction bases with no gene match: 0. In germline, CDR1 is LNHDA, CDR2 SQIVND (reference sequence). The CDR3 has 13 residues. The CDR3 loop is CASSIGRSYEQYF. The CDR3 bases are TGTGCCAGTAGTATCGGGAGGTCCTACGAGCAGTACTTC.

The genes are TRBV9 and TRBJ2-5; D may correspond to TRBD1 or TRBD2 (6 bases each). The V gene lost 0 bases and the J gene lost 7 bases, with 13 bases spanning the gap. Per germline, CDR1 SGDLS and CDR2 YYNGEE. The CDR3 contains 14 residues. The CDR3 sequence is CASSVGSEGGTQYF. CDR3 bases: TGTGCCAGCAGCGTAGGGTCGGAGGGGGGGACCCAGTACTTC.

This sequence joins TRBV5-1 and TRBJ2-4, with D possibly matching TRBD1 (5 bases). Germline values: CDR1 SGHRS, CDR2 YFSETQ. The CDR3 spans 16 residues. Trimming removed 0 bases from V and 2 bases from J, with 12 bases in between. The DNA for the CDR3 is TGCGCCAGCAGCTTGGCACCAGGGTTTACCAAAAACATTCAGTACTTC. Amino acids: CASSLAPGFTKNIQYF.

The chain combines TRBV25-1 with TRBJ2-3; either TRBD1 or TRBD2 may fit D (6 bases each). The CDR3 is 15 residues long. Trimming removed 9 bases from V and 1 base from J, with 17 bases in between. Germline CDR1 is MGHDK and CDR2 is SYGVNS. CDR3 DNA sequence: TGTGCCAGTATTTGGAGGGGGACGTGCACAGATACGCAGTATTTT. It encodes CASIWRGTCTDTQYF. Filled out from reference TRBV25-1 and TRBJ2-3, the complete variable domain reads EADIYQTPRYLVIGTGKKITLECSQTMGHDKMYWYQQDPGMELHLIHYSYGVNSTEKGDLSSESTVSRIRTEHFPLTLESARPSHTSQYLCASIWRGTCTDTQYFGPGTRLTVL.

Here the CDR3 DNA reads TGTGCCAGCAGTCCCGGACAGGGAGAAGAGACCCAGTACTTC. This translates into CASSPGQGEETQYF. The chain joins TRBV2 to TRBJ2-5; 8 bases match TRBD1. The V segment lost 5 bases and the J segment 3 bases; nucleotides outside the gene matches: 5. Germline V lookup: CDR1 SNHLY, CDR2 FYNNEI. The CDR3 runs to 14 residues.

The chain recombines TRBV9 with TRBJ2-7; tentative D call: TRBD2 (6 bases). Germline V gene lookup returns CDR1 SGDLS and CDR2 YYNGEE. Between the trimmed V and J ends, which lost 4 bases and 2 bases, there was a span of 13 bases. The CDR3 extends over 14 amino acids. The CDR3 loop reads CASSFGTATYEQYF. Here the CDR3 DNA reads TGTGCCAGCAGCTTCGGGACTGCCACCTACGAGCAGTACTTC. Full variable domain (outside the CDR3, taken from reference TRBV9 and TRBJ2-7): DSGVTQTPKHLITATGQRVTLRCSPRSGDLSVYWYQQSLDQGLQFLIQYYNGEERAKGNILERFSAQQFPDLHSELNLSSLELGDSALYFCASSFGTATYEQYFGPGTRLTVT.

This chain connects TRBV9 to TRBJ2-1, with TRBD2 matching 8 bases. The CDR3 is made up of 15 amino acids. The V segment lost 3 bases and the J segment 5 bases; nucleotides outside the gene matches: 7. In germline, CDR1 is SGDLS, CDR2 YYNGEE. The CDR3 region is CASSAASGPNNEQFF. The CDR3 DNA is TGTGCCAGCAGCGCCGCTAGCGGGCCTAACAATGAGCAGTTCTTC.

The chain recombines TRBV2 with TRBJ2-2; 12 bases are a match to TRBD1. Per germline, CDR1 SNHLY and CDR2 FYNNEI. This CDR3 region has 15 residues. V dropped 7 bases and J dropped 4; count of bases not matched to a gene: 4. The CDR3 sequence: CASMLGQGATGELFF. The CDR3 coding sequence is TGTGCCAGCATGTTGGGACAGGGGGCCACCGGGGAGCTGTTTTTT. Looking up the rest from reference TRBV2 and TRBJ2-2 gives the full variable domain: EPEVTQTPSHQVTQMGQEVILRCVPISNHLYFYWYRQILGQKVEFLVSFYNNEISEKSEIFDDQFSVERPDGSNFTLKIRSTKLEDSAMYFCASMLGQGATGELFFGEGSRLTVL.

V is TRBV28 and J is TRBJ2-3, with TRBD2 identical over 9 bases. Germline V gene lookup returns CDR1 MDHEN and CDR2 SYDVKM. This CDR3 has 15 amino acids. V was pared by 9 bases and J by 11 bases, with 18 bases of the junction left unmatched. CDR3 in amino acids: CASGRASGRPSEQYF. The CDR3 nucleotides read TGTGCCAGTGGACGGGCCAGCGGGAGGCCCTCGGAGCAGTATTTT.

V is TRBV7-9 and J is TRBJ1-1; D unclear. The CDR3 is 15 amino acids. With 1 base removed from V and 0 bases from J, the gap between germline ends came to 9 bases. Germline V gene sequence: CDR1 SEHNR, CDR2 FQNEAQ (reference sequence). The chain's CDR3 is CASSLGMMMNTEAFF. The CDR3 DNA reads as TGTGCCAGCAGCTTAGGTATGATGATGAACACTGAAGCTTTCTTT.

The chain carries TRBV2 and TRBJ1-1; perhaps TRBD1 as D (5 bases). Trimming took 6 bases from V and 0 from J, leaving 11 bases between them. The CDR3 is 14 residues long. Germline assignment: CDR1 SNHLY and CDR2 FYNNEI. The CDR3 here is CASSPQGMNTEAFF. The CDR3 DNA sequence: TGTGCCAGCAGCCCTCAGGGCATGAACACTGAAGCTTTCTTT.

The V and J genes are TRBV19 and TRBJ2-6; D unresolved. V was shortened by 4 bases and J by 0 bases, with 13 bases between the two germline ends. Germline V lookup: CDR1 LNHDA, CDR2 SQIVND (reference sequence). The CDR3 contains 17 residues. CDR3 DNA: TGTGCCAGTAGTACACAGTTCGCCTACTCTGGGGCCAACGTCCTGACTTTC. Translated: CASSTQFAYSGANVLTF.

The V call is TRBV4-2, the J call TRBJ2-3, with 10 positions matching TRBD2. From germline, CDR1 is LGHNA and CDR2 YNFKEQ. With V trimmed by 4 bases and J by 7 bases, 11 bases remained unmatched. This CDR3 contains 16 residues. The CDR3: CASSPGLATSTNTQYF. DNA of the CDR3: TGTGCCAGCAGCCCGGGACTAGCGACAAGCACGAATACGCAGTATTTT.

The V gene is TRBV18, the J gene TRBJ1-2, with no clear D. Germline CDR1 KGHSH, CDR2 LQKENI. The CDR3 is 14 amino acids. Trimming pared 3 bases from V and 0 bases from J, leaving 8 bases between. The CDR3 loop reads CASSPTSANYGYTF. The CDR3 DNA reads TGTGCCAGCTCACCGACGTCAGCTAACTATGGCTACACCTTC.

The V call is TRBV7-9, the J call TRBJ1-5; unclear D gene. Germline lookup yields CDR1 SEHNR and CDR2 FQNEAQ (reference sequence). The CDR3 is made up of 13 amino acids. V was trimmed by 4 bases and J by 6 bases, leaving 10 bases between them. CDR3 DNA sequence: TGTGCCAGCAGCTCGATCGGGGTTCAGCCCCAGCATTTT. Translating gives CASSSIGVQPQHF.

V and J are TRBV9 and TRBJ2-5; either TRBD1 or TRBD2 may supply D (5 bases each). TRBJ2-7 matches the DNA end more closely, so the J call is doubtful. CDR1 is SGDLS and CDR2 is YYNGEE in the germline V gene. This CDR3 comprises 14 residues. CDR3 protein: CASSKFRDPYEQYF. CDR3 coding DNA: TGTGCCAGCAGCAAGTTCCGGGACCCCTACGAGCAGTACTTC.

The gene calls are TRBV11-2 and TRBJ2-5; 11 bases fit TRBD1. Germline values: CDR1 SGHAT, CDR2 FQNNGV. Losses at the gene ends were 6 bases for V and 4 bases for J; bases not matched to a gene: 10. This CDR3 comprises 16 residues. The CDR3 here is CASRRLSGQGGETQYF. In nucleotides, the CDR3 is TGTGCCAGCAGGCGACTTTCGGGACAGGGGGGAGAGACCCAGTACTTC.

The sample holds a few counts of this clone. The CDR3 sequence is CASTDRGQPLGEQYF. CDR3 nucleotides: TGTGCCAGCACCGACCGGGGACAGCCATTGGGCGAGCAGTACTTC. The chain is built from TRBV7-2 and TRBJ2-7, with TRBD1 identical over 7 bases. The CDR3 length is 15 residues. J gave up 6 bases and V 7 bases, and 15 bases lay outside the gene matches. Looked up from germline, CDR1 is SGHTA and CDR2 is FQGNSA. Complete variable domain (other parts from reference TRBV7-2 and TRBJ2-7): GAGVSQSPSNKVTEKGKDVELRCDPISGHTALYWYRQSLGQGLEFLIYFQGNSAPDKSGLPSDRFSAERTGGSVSTLTIQRTQQEDSAVYLCASTDRGQPLGEQYFGPGTRLTVT.

This clone came up a few times. Other DNA sequences in the sample encode the same CDR3. The genes are TRBV11-3 and TRBJ2-3; TRBD2 agrees at 8 bases. Unmatched junction bases numbered 9, after V lost 4 bases and J lost 9 bases. CDR1 and CDR2 from the germline V gene are SGHNT and YENEEA. The CDR3 covers 14 residues. The CDR3, as DNA: TGTGCCAGCAGCTCTCGGGGGGGGGCTGACACGCAGTATTTT. This encodes CASSSRGGADTQYF.

This clone was detected a few times. The chain uses TRBV6-1 and TRBJ1-2, with D maybe TRBD1 (6 bases). From germline, CDR1 is MNHNS and CDR2 SASEGT. Between the trimmed V and J ends, which lost 7 bases and 0 bases, there was a span of 21 bases. The CDR3 extends over 17 amino acids. Written as DNA, the CDR3 is TGTGCCAGCATTGACATGGGGGTGACAGGCTCTAACTATGGCTACACCTTC. Protein product: CASIDMGVTGSNYGYTF.

V is TRBV15 and J is TRBJ1-1; D is undetermined. Trimming stripped 3 bases from V and 5 bases from J, with 10 bases between. CDR3 length: 13 amino acids. Germline lookup yields CDR1 LNHNV and CDR2 YYDKDF (reference sequence). The CDR3 region is CATSRDGGTEAFF. As DNA, the CDR3 is TGTGCCACCAGCAGGGACGGCGGGACTGAAGCTTTCTTT. Full variable domain (remainder filled in from reference TRBV15 and TRBJ1-1): DAMVIQNPRYQVTQFGKPVTLSCSQTLNHNVMYWYQQKSSQAPKLLFHYYDKDFNNEADTPDNFQSRRPNTSFCFLDIRSPGLGDTAMYLCATSRDGGTEAFFGQGTRLTVV.

The rearrangement links TRBV7-6 to TRBJ2-2, with 8 bases matching TRBD1. The ends lost 6 bases at V and 3 bases at J; junction bases unmatched: 6. The CDR3 is 15 amino acids. CDR1 is SGHVS, CDR2 FNYEAQ, per germline. The CDR3: CASSFRTGHTGELFF. CDR3 DNA sequence: TGTGCCAGCAGTTTTCGGACAGGGCACACCGGGGAGCTGTTTTTT.

The chain is built from TRBV15 and TRBJ2-5; D is uncertain. CDR1 and CDR2 from the germline V gene are LNHNV and YYDKDF (reference sequence). Trimming stripped 0 bases from V and 3 bases from J, with 11 bases between. CDR3 length: 15 amino acids. CDR3 in DNA: TGTGCCACCAGCAGAGAGGTTCAGGACGAAGAGACCCAGTACTTC. It is translated as CATSREVQDEETQYF.

This chain joins TRBV7-3 and TRBJ2-2; D gene ambiguous. This CDR3 spans 13 amino acids. CDR1 is SGHTA, CDR2 FQGTGA, per germline. Trimming took 3 bases from V and 1 from J, leaving 3 bases between them. DNA for the CDR3: TGTGCCAGCAGCTTCAAGAACACCGGGGAGCTGTTTTTT. Its protein is CASSFKNTGELFF.

The rearrangement joins TRBV19 to TRBJ2-5; TRBD2 agrees at 9 bases. CDR3 length equals 16 residues. J gave up 3 bases and V 3 bases, and 8 bases lay outside the gene matches. In germline, CDR1 is LNHDA, CDR2 SQIVND (reference sequence). The CDR3 sequence is CASSIIAGEQEETQYF. The CDR3 bases are TGTGCCAGTAGTATTATAGCGGGGGAGCAGGAAGAGACCCAGTACTTC.

This chain uses TRBV30 with TRBJ1-3, with 7 nucleotides matching TRBD1. Germline V lookup: CDR1 GTSNPN, CDR2 SVGIG (reference sequence). There are 14 residues in the CDR3. The V and J ends lost 3 bases and 4 bases, in that order; junction bases with no gene match: 6. CDR3 coding DNA: TGTGCCTGGAGCCGGGCGGGACAGGGAAACACCATATATTTT. Its translation: CAWSRAGQGNTIYF.